The 27 T cell receptor beta chains below were found in one sample sequenced in a study of T cell repertoires in cytomegalovirus infection. TCRdb recomputed calls from the reads with MiXCR, one row per CDR3 protein. The data show hundreds of thousands of distinct CDR3 sequences, with about 10% seen just once and roughly 10% held by the top ten. Material: PBMCs. These TCRs come from a human donor in good health (CMV status not recorded). Some clones in this sample may be carry-over from other donors' samples.

At least ten counts were recorded for this clonotype. The rearrangement links TRBV27 to TRBJ2-4; D not resolved. Between the trimmed V and J ends, which lost 5 bases and 0 bases, there was a span of 14 bases. Germline loops: CDR1 MNHEY, CDR2 SMNVEV (reference sequence). The CDR3 has 16 amino acids. CDR3 nucleotide sequence: TGTGCCAGCAGTCCAACAGAATTTTCAGCCAAAAACATTCAGTACTTC. This translates into CASSPTEFSAKNIQYF.

Ten or more counts support this clonotype. The rearrangement uses TRBV7-6 and TRBJ1-3, with 10 positions matching TRBD1. This CDR3 comprises 20 residues. CDR1 and CDR2 (germline): SGHVS, FNYEAQ. J was trimmed by 2 bases and V by 3 bases; bases with no gene match: 16. CDR3 in DNA: TGTGCCAGCAGCTTCGACGAAAGGGCCGGACAGGGGGTCCCTGGAAACACCATATATTTT. It encodes CASSFDERAGQGVPGNTIYF.

This clonotype was found many times. The rearrangement joins TRBV7-9 to TRBJ1-5; D gene uncertain. V lost 3 bases and J 6 bases, leaving 12 bases between the germline ends. The germline gives CDR1 SEHNR, CDR2 FQNEAQ (reference sequence). The CDR3 totals 14 residues. This CDR3 is CASSFEGGGQPQHF. The DNA of the CDR3 is TGTGCCAGCAGCTTCGAGGGAGGTGGTCAGCCCCAGCATTTT. The complete variable domain, with remaining parts taken from reference TRBV7-9 and TRBJ1-5, reads DTGVSQNPRHKITKRGQNVTFRCDPISEHNRLYWYRQTLGQGPEFLTYFQNEAQLEKSRLLSDRFSAERPKGSFSTLEIQRTEQGDSAMYLCASSFEGGGQPQHFGDGTRLSIL.

This clonotype was picked up a small number of times. V usage is TRBV27 and J usage is TRBJ2-1; 8 nucleotides align to TRBD2. CDR3 length: 17 amino acids. Germline loops: CDR1 MNHEY, CDR2 SMNVEV (reference sequence). Germline trimming cut 7 bases from V and 0 bases from J; bases unmatched to any gene: 11. The CDR3 is CASMKRGGPSSYNEQFF. The CDR3 DNA reads TGTGCCAGCATGAAACGGGGGGGGCCGAGCTCCTACAATGAGCAGTTCTTC.

In its sample, this clonotype was seen many times. The V call is TRBV11-2, the J call TRBJ2-5; D ambiguous. The CDR3 totals 15 residues. The V end was cut by 4 bases, the J end by 3 bases, with 15 bases between. Germline CDR1 and CDR2: SGHAT and FQNNGV. CDR3 nucleotides: TGTGCCAGCAGCTCCCTTCGGGTGATGAAAGAGACCCAGTACTTC. This translates into CASSSLRVMKETQYF.

This clonotype was detected ten times or more. The chain couples TRBV15 to TRBJ2-1, with 7 bases matching TRBD2. The CDR3 length is 16 residues. J lost 3 bases, V lost 7 bases, and 12 bases had no gene match. CDR1 LNHNV and CDR2 YYDKDF come from the germline V gene (reference sequence). CDR3: CATTGMEASGYNEQFF. The CDR3 DNA sequence: TGTGCCACCACAGGGATGGAGGCTAGCGGCTACAATGAGCAGTTCTTC.

Only a few counts were recorded for this clonotype. This rearrangement joins TRBV19 to TRBJ2-1; 9 bases are a match to TRBD2. The CDR3 spans 16 residues. V shed 4 bases and J 0 bases; nucleotides not matched to a gene: 4. The V gene's germline CDR1 is LNHDA and CDR2 SQIVND (reference sequence). The CDR3 spells CASSTPRGGSYNEQFF. For the CDR3, the DNA is TGTGCCAGTAGTACACCGCGGGGGGGCTCCTACAATGAGCAGTTCTTC.

V and J are TRBV20-1 and TRBJ2-1, with D tentatively TRBD2 (6 bases). V shed 4 bases and J shed 9 bases, with 16 bases lying between them. Looked up from germline, CDR1 is DFQATT and CDR2 is SNEGSKA (reference sequence). The CDR3 sequence is 13 residues long. The CDR3 is CSAKGGIMSEQFF. The CDR3 DNA is TGCAGTGCTAAGGGCGGGATAATGAGTGAGCAGTTCTTC.

This chain uses TRBV29-1 with TRBJ2-3, with a possible D match to TRBD1 (5 bases). CDR1 SQVTM and CDR2 ANQGSEA come from the germline V gene. The CDR3 loop spans 15 amino acids. Trimming removed 1 base from V and 4 bases from J, with 15 bases in between. The CDR3 spells CSVEGAGWGADTQYF. CDR3 nucleotide sequence: TGCAGCGTTGAAGGTGCAGGCTGGGGCGCAGATACGCAGTATTTT.

A few counts support this clonotype. The chain couples TRBV5-1 to TRBJ1-1, with D maybe TRBD1 (6 bases). CDR3 length: 14 residues. CDR1 SGHRS and CDR2 YFSETQ come from the germline V gene. Trimming removed 0 bases at V and 7 bases at J, with 13 bases between. The CDR3 bases are TGCGCCAGCAGCTTGGCCCAGGGGATGGGTGAAGCTTTCTTT. Translation: CASSLAQGMGEAFF.

J is TRBJ1-6 and V is TRBV20-1; 9 bases are shared with TRBD1. The CDR3 has 17 amino acids. Per the germline V gene, CDR1 is DFQATT and CDR2 is SNEGSKA (reference sequence). Germline trimming cut 6 bases from V and 5 bases from J; bases unmatched to any gene: 14. The CDR3: CSAPDRGERPHNSPLHF. Written as DNA, the CDR3 is TGCAGTGCCCCGGACAGGGGTGAAAGGCCGCATAATTCACCCCTCCACTTT.

This clonotype has a count of ten or more. The J gene is TRBJ2-3, the V gene TRBV7-9; D is tentatively TRBD1 or TRBD2 (5 bases each). V lost 6 bases, J lost 6 bases, and 10 bases lay in between. Per the germline V gene, CDR1 is SEHNR and CDR2 is FQNEAQ (reference sequence). CDR3 length: 12 residues. The DNA for the CDR3 is TGTGCCAGCAGTTACGGGGACGATACGCAGTATTTT. It specifies CASSYGDDTQYF.

This clonotype was found many times. CDR3 in amino acids: CASSLKISTDTQYF. The CDR3 nucleotides read TGTGCCAGCAGCTTAAAAATCAGCACAGATACGCAGTATTTT. The rearrangement links TRBV7-2 to TRBJ2-3; D uncertain. The CDR3 contains 14 residues. Germline values: CDR1 SGHTA, CDR2 FQGNSA. The V end lost 2 bases, the J end lost 0 bases, and 6 bases lay between the germline ends. The complete variable domain, with remaining parts taken from reference TRBV7-2 and TRBJ2-3, reads GAGVSQSPSNKVTEKGKDVELRCDPISGHTALYWYRQSLGQGLEFLIYFQGNSAPDKSGLPSDRFSAERTGGSVSTLTIQRTQQEDSAVYLCASSLKISTDTQYFGPGTRLTVL.

The J gene is TRBJ1-3, the V gene TRBV14; D is uncertain. This CDR3 comprises 14 residues. CDR1 is SGHDN, CDR2 FVKESK, per germline. V lost 4 bases, J lost 1 base, and 8 bases lay in between. CDR3 residues: CASSLNPSGNTIYF. As DNA, the CDR3 is TGTGCCAGCAGCCTGAACCCGTCTGGAAACACCATATATTTT.

This clonotype was found many times. The rearrangement uses TRBV4-1 and TRBJ2-3; a possible D gene is TRBD2 (5 bases). This CDR3 spans 18 amino acids. The ends were cut back, 0 bases at V and 5 bases at J, with 21 bases in the middle. Germline assignment: CDR1 MGHRA and CDR2 YSYEKL. The CDR3 is CASSQDLAGRDFLDTQYF. CDR3 sequence (DNA): TGCGCCAGCAGCCAAGATTTGGCGGGCCGAGACTTCTTAGATACGCAGTATTTT.

The sample holds many counts of this clonotype. The gene calls are TRBV7-2 and TRBJ2-4; TRBD2 aligns across 13 bases. The CDR3 sequence is 18 residues long. From germline, CDR1 is SGHTA and CDR2 FQGNSA. The J segment lost 9 bases and the V segment lost 5 bases, leaving 16 bases of the junction unmatched. The CDR3 loop is CASSPDLLAGGRGVIQYF. CDR3 nucleotides: TGTGCCAGCAGCCCGGATTTACTAGCGGGAGGGCGGGGCGTCATTCAGTACTTC.

This clonotype was picked up many times. V usage is TRBV4-2 and J usage is TRBJ2-1; D might be TRBD2 (7 bases). V lost 5 bases and J 8 bases, leaving 19 bases between the germline ends. This CDR3 is built from 15 residues. Germline lookup yields CDR1 LGHNA and CDR2 YNFKEQ. CDR3 in amino acids: CASSSREGGGDEQFF. CDR3 nucleotide sequence: TGTGCCAGCAGCTCCCGAGAAGGGGGGGGCGATGAGCAGTTCTTC.

CDR3 sequence: CASSLDWARAYEQYF. As DNA, the CDR3 is TGCGCCAGCAGCTTGGATTGGGCGAGAGCCTACGAGCAGTACTTC. The chain employs TRBV5-1 and TRBJ2-7; D is ambiguous. The germline V gene encodes CDR1 SGHRS and CDR2 YFSETQ. V was clipped by 0 bases and J by 2 bases, with 12 bases between them. CDR3 length equals 15 residues.

This clonotype was counted only a few times. The V and J genes are TRBV6-2 or TRBV6-3 and TRBJ2-1; 9 bases fit TRBD2. The CDR3 is 12 amino acids. The germline V gene has CDR1 MNHEY and CDR2 SVGEGT. After removal of 6 bases from V and 10 bases from J, the junction contained 4 bases not matched to a gene. The CDR3 nucleotides read TGTGCCAGCAGAATAGCGGGAGTGGAGCAGTTCTTC. Protein product: CASRIAGVEQFF.

This clonotype was detected ten times or more. This chain connects TRBV11-3 to TRBJ2-3; 7 bases are a match to TRBD2. CDR1 and CDR2 from the germline V gene are SGHNT and YENEEA. The CDR3 runs to 15 residues. Losses at the gene ends were 4 bases for V and 3 bases for J; bases not matched to a gene: 7. The CDR3, as DNA: TGTGCCAGCAGCTCACGGGCTAGCGGAACAGATACGCAGTATTTT. Translating it yields CASSSRASGTDTQYF. Using reference TRBV11-3 and TRBJ2-3 for the parts outside the CDR3, the full variable domain is EAGVVQSPRYKIIEKKQPVAFWCNPISGHNTLYWYLQNLGQGPELLIRYENEEAVDDSQLPKDRFSAERLKGVDSTLKIQPAELGDSAVYLCASSSRASGTDTQYFGPGTRLTVL.

The rearrangement uses TRBV18 and TRBJ2-1; TRBD1 matches 7 bases. The junction had 3 bases not matched to a gene; V was cut back by 2 bases and J by 8 bases. CDR3 length equals 13 residues. Germline V CDR1 and CDR2: KGHSH, LQKENI. The CDR3 loop reads CASSPNTGDEQFF. The CDR3 region has the DNA TGTGCCAGCTCACCAAATACAGGGGATGAGCAGTTCTTC.

This clonotype was recorded at least ten times. The chain employs TRBV7-2 and TRBJ2-1; 9 bases align to TRBD1. V lost 4 bases to trimming and J lost 6 bases; unmatched junction nucleotides: 10. The V gene's germline CDR1 is SGHTA and CDR2 FQGNSA. The CDR3 consists of 16 residues. The CDR3 nucleotides are TGTGCCAGCAGCTATCTCGGGGGACAGGGCAGCAATGAGCAGTTCTTC. It encodes CASSYLGGQGSNEQFF.

This clonotype occurred many times. The chain uses TRBV7-2 and TRBJ2-5, with TRBD2 as a possible D gene (6 bases). Germline CDR1 SGHTA, CDR2 FQGNSA. The V end was cut by 4 bases, the J end by 1 base, with 13 bases between. This CDR3 is built from 15 residues. The CDR3 loop is CASSSAGSPQETQYF. In nucleotides, the CDR3 is TGTGCCAGCAGCTCTGCGGGAAGCCCCCAAGAGACCCAGTACTTC.

The chain uses TRBV27 and TRBJ2-3; the match to TRBD2 covers 10 bases. This CDR3 region has 18 residues. The germline V gene has CDR1 MNHEY and CDR2 SMNVEV (reference sequence). Unmatched junction bases numbered 7, after V lost 1 base and J lost 0 bases. The CDR3 DNA sequence: TGTGCCAGCAGTTTATACCTCTCTAGCGGGGGAAGCACAGATACGCAGTATTTT. Protein product: CASSLYLSSGGSTDTQYF.

The DNA for the CDR3 is TGTGCCAGCAGTTTTCTCTGGGAGTCGACAGATACGCAGTATTTT. Protein sequence: CASSFLWESTDTQYF. V is TRBV28 and J is TRBJ2-3; TRBD2 might be the D (5 bases). Germline V CDR1 and CDR2: MDHEN, SYDVKM. This CDR3 is 15 amino acids long. Trimming removed 3 bases at V and 3 bases at J, with 13 bases between.

This clonotype appeared many times. This chain connects TRBV29-1 to TRBJ1-1; 8 bases match TRBD1. CDR1 and CDR2 from the germline V gene are SQVTM and ANQGSEA. With V trimmed by 6 bases and J by 7 bases, 10 bases remained unmatched. The CDR3 consists of 13 residues. CDR3 amino acids: CSVVRLGQGEAFF. The CDR3, as DNA: TGCAGCGTCGTGAGACTCGGACAGGGTGAAGCTTTCTTT.

This clonotype was counted a few times. The V gene is TRBV3-1, the J gene TRBJ2-7, with D unresolved. The germline CDR1 and CDR2 sequences are LGHDT and YNNKEL (reference sequence). With 2 bases removed from V and 6 bases from J, the gap between germline ends came to 5 bases. The CDR3 covers 11 residues. CDR3 in amino acids: CASSQTFEQYF. CDR3 DNA sequence: TGTGCCAGCAGCCAAACCTTCGAGCAGTACTTC.